This T cell receptor beta chain derives from a study of CD8 T cells in ankylosing spondylitis. Study results and limitations: Blood of patients with ankylosing spondylitis appeared to be characterized by a TCR beta motif of 8 or 9 highly homologous variants.

A quantitative 5'-RACE method, one with molecular barcodes, was used to make TCR beta libraries. TCRdb re-called the 5' RACE reads through MiXCR, storing one row per CDR3 protein. This sample carries 450,000 to 550,000 distinct CDR3 sequences, about 5.7% of them seen once, and the ten largest clones take 3% to 4%. With regard to this clonotype: Its cognate antigen is unknown.

Germline-derived CDR1 and CDR2 are KGHSH and LQKENI. V lost 6 bases and J 5 bases, leaving 9 bases between the germline ends. There are 12 residues in the CDR3. The clonotype originates from a male donor with ankylosing spondylitis. V is TRBV18 and J is TRBJ2-3, with D hard to call. Sequencing was carried out using blood, either unsorted or a sorted T cell fraction (not recorded which). Written as DNA, the CDR3 is TGTGCCAGCTCGGCGTCACTAGATACGCAGTATTTT. Encoded protein: CASSASLDTQYF. Based on the CDR3 plus reference TRBV18 and TRBJ2-3, the full variable domain is NAGVMQNPRHLVRRRGQEARLRCSPMKGHSHVYWYRQLPEEGLKFMVYLQKENIIDESGMPKERFSAEFPKEGPSILRIQQVVRGDSAAYFCASSASLDTQYFGPGTRLTVL.